The T cell receptor beta chain under discussion was sequenced for a study of T cell changes during pregnancy in multiple sclerosis (dated by TCRdb to the late 2010s). At the level of the whole study: Changes in the T cell repertoire over the course of pregnancy were examined in this study in women with multiple sclerosis.

There are a few counts of this clone. This receptor's antigen is unknown. Base qualities are missing; no much larger clone stands one base away. The germline V gene supplies CDR1 SGHVS and CDR2 FNYEAQ. The junction carries 13 bases between V and J, which are trimmed by 5 bases and 4 bases respectively. Spanning cysteine to phenylalanine, the CDR3 consists of 14 amino acids. Only CDR3 DNA is held: 42 bases, read in frame from base 1. The method was the immunoSEQ multiplex PCR assay. The clones in this table, taken by TCRdb from immuneACCESS, are in-frame only. Not every clone is retained; where verified, under half of the shortfall comes from an unresolved V gene, and the cause of the rest is unknown. This sample gives 30,000 to 40,000 clones in total; 94% of them show up just once. The top ten clonotypes cover roughly 0.4% of the sample.

The sequence was obtained from a female donor with multiple sclerosis, enrolled in a pregnancy study. Rearrangement joined TRBV7-6 to TRBJ2-3; the D gene is perhaps TRBD1, from 6 matching bases. Sequencing used CD4+ T cells from peripheral blood mononuclear cells, obtained in the second trimester of pregnancy. The DNA sequence follows: TGTGCCAGCAGCCGTCCAGGGGAACCAGATACGCAGTATTTT. This yields the protein CASSRPGEPDTQYF.